This T cell receptor beta chain originates from a study of blood T cell repertoires in COVID-19 (dated by TCRdb to about 2020). About the investigation overall: The collaborator samples originated in the United States, Italy and Spain and spanned the acute and convalescent phases of COVID-19. The material from the prospective study consisted of cDNA or gDNA derived from T cells, B-cell-depleted T cells, or PBMCs. The dataset comprised deeply sampled blood TCRbeta repertoires from subjects exposed to, actively infected with, or recovered from COVID-19. A freely available public database, intended as a resource for researchers studying the immune response to SARS-CoV-2, is where the repertoires were released. The samples were drawn from two sources: the first 160 participants of the ongoing ImmuneRACE study, and 950 to 1,500 subjects contributed by 6 global collaborators. The sample metadata nearly always contained a de-identified subject ID, COVID-19 status, age in years and sex. Where available, HLA class I and class II types were taken from metadata supplied by the sample provider and were not determined by assay-based typing.

TCRbeta CDR3 regions were amplified from genomic DNA using the immunoSEQ Assay, a bias-controlled multiplex PCR. As for the authors' bioinformatics: Within the assay, amplification of reference gene primers was used to estimate how many nucleated cells each sample contained. To quantify the absolute abundance of each unique TCRbeta CDR3 rearrangement, sequence reads were collapsed and filtered. For each sample, productive Simpson clonality was calculated as the square root of Simpson's diversity index over productive rearrangements. TCRdb re-hosts the immuneACCESS table, in-frame sequences only. Its copies lack some clones; in the studies checked, an unresolved V gene accounts for under half of them, and the cause for the rest is not known. V and J calls and clone size are copied from that table; D and trimming were computed from the DNA. Counted in this sample were about 150,000 clones; around 87% of them appeared once. Of the sample, around 6.1% falls within the top ten clones.

Notes on this clone: The specificity of this receptor is unknown. No clone much larger than this one lies a single base away; base qualities are absent.

Paper-wide results and their limitations: The quantity of clinical and demographic metadata differed by source and by participant and was supplied without curation.

Whole blood was collected in K2EDTA tubes by collaborating institutions according to the institutions' own protocols. For TCRbeta analysis, collaborators shipped samples in one of three forms: frozen whole blood, isolated PBMCs, or DNA extracted from either of those sample types. The sample consisted of peripheral blood. The source is a man older than 75 with acute or convalescent COVID-19.

CDR3 reads: CASSPGQTYEQYF. The nucleotides read TGTGCCAGCAGCCCCGGACAGACCTACGAGCAGTACTTC. The chain uses TRBV12-3 or TRBV12-4 and TRBJ2-7; D gene: possibly TRBD1, on 6 matching bases. Trimming at the junction amounts to 6 bases on V and 2 bases on J, and the germline ends lie 11 bases apart. Its CDR3 holds 13 amino acids, cysteine through phenylalanine. Only the CDR3 region is kept as DNA, spanning 39 bases read in frame from base 1.